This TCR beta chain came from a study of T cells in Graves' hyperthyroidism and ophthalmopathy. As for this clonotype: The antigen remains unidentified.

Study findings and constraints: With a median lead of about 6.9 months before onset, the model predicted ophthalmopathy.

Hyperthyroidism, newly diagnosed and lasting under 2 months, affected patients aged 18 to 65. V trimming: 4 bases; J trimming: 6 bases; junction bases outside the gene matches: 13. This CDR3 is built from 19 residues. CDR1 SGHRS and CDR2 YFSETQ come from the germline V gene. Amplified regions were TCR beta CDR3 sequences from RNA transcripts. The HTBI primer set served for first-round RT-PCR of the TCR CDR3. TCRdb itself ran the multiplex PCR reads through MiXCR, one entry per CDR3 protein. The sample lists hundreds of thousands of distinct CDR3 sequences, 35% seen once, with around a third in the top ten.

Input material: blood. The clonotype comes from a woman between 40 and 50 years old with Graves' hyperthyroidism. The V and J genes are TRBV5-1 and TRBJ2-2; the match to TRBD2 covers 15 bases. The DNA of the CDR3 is TGCGCCAGCAGCCAACCTCGGGGGACTAGCGGGAGGATTTCCGGGGAGCTGTTTTTT. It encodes CASSQPRGTSGRISGELFF.